This T cell receptor (beta chain) was observed in a study of patients and donors after allogeneic stem cell transplantation. From the RT-PCR reads, TCRdb called clonotypes with MiXCR, one entry per CDR3 protein. Of about 960,000 distinct CDR3 sequences listed, over 15% are singletons. The sequenced sample was blood, either unsorted or a sorted T cell fraction (not recorded which). The sequence derives from a human donor who was either an allogeneic HSCT recipient or a stem cell or donor lymphocyte infusion donor (not recorded which). It is not recorded whose cells these are; they may come from a transplant donor.

As DNA, the CDR3 is TGTGCCAGCAGCAAAGGTGGGACTAGGAGGGCGTCCTACAATGAGCAGTTCTTC. Encoded protein: CASSKGGTRRASYNEQFF. This rearrangement joins TRBV21-1 to TRBJ2-1; TRBD2 reflects the table's D call only, with no check against the DNA. TRBV21-1 is a documented pseudogene. The CDR3 covers 18 residues.